Shown below are 5 T cell receptor beta chains from a single sample sequenced in a study of identical twins. MiXCR, applied by TCRdb to the 5' RACE reads, yields one record per CDR3 protein. The table shows 450,000 or so distinct CDR3 sequences, with around 20% occurring only once. The specimen was naive T cells sorted from blood. The receptor source for this set is a man aged 50 to 60 in good health.

This clonotype has more than one count but fewer than ten. The chain employs TRBV19 and TRBJ2-5; 7 bases map to TRBD1. Germline V gene data show CDR1 as LNHDA and CDR2 as SQIVND (reference sequence). The CDR3 runs to 15 residues. Unmatched junction bases numbered 8, after V lost 3 bases and J lost 4 bases. The CDR3 sequence: CASSILTGPRETQYF. The CDR3 DNA is TGTGCCAGTAGTATCCTGACAGGGCCGCGAGAGACCCAGTACTTC. Full variable domain (missing parts from reference TRBV19 and TRBJ2-5): DGGITQSPKYLFRKEGQNVTLSCEQNLNHDAMYWYRQDPGQGLRLIYYSQIVNDFQKGDIAEGYSVSREKKESFPLTVTSAQKNPTAFYLCASSILTGPRETQYFGPGTRLLVL.

This clonotype was recorded many times. V gene TRBV29-1 combines with J gene TRBJ2-1, with D possibly called TRBD1 or TRBD2 (5 bases each). Germline lookup yields CDR1 SQVTM and CDR2 ANQGSEA. The CDR3 contains 13 residues. V lost 1 base, J lost 8 bases, and 12 bases lay in between. CDR3 in DNA: TGCAGCGTTGAAGTCGGGCAGGGAGATGAGCAGTTCTTC. The encoded protein is CSVEVGQGDEQFF.

This clonotype has a handful of counts. The chain uses TRBV27 and TRBJ2-7; TRBD2 matches 13 bases. Losses at the gene ends were 4 bases for V and 6 bases for J; bases not matched to a gene: 9. This CDR3 is built from 16 residues. The germline V gene has CDR1 MNHEY and CDR2 SMNVEV (reference sequence). The CDR3 DNA reads TGTGCCAGCAGTTCGGCTGCGTGGACTAGCGGGGGCGAGCAGTACTTC. Translated: CASSSAAWTSGGEQYF.

The genes are TRBV5-1 and TRBJ2-7; the D is unclear. The germline CDR1 and CDR2 sequences are SGHRS and YFSETQ. The CDR3 is 15 amino acids. V lost 0 bases, J lost 3 bases, and 13 bases lay in between. The CDR3 nucleotides are TGCGCCAGCAGCTTGGATGCCCCAAAAGACTACGAGCAGTACTTC. The encoded protein is CASSLDAPKDYEQYF.

This clonotype was counted ten times or more. The chain carries TRBV15 and TRBJ1-5; 7 bases align to TRBD1. J lost 6 bases, V lost 0 bases, and 17 bases had no gene match. The CDR3 is 19 residues long. Germline lookup yields CDR1 LNHNV and CDR2 YYDKDF (reference sequence). The DNA for the CDR3 is TGTGCCACCAGCAGAGAAAGGGGGCAAATATTAATTCGCAGTCAGCCCCAGCATTTT. Protein: CATSRERGQILIRSQPQHF. Combining the CDR3 with reference TRBV15 and TRBJ1-5 gives the whole variable domain DAMVIQNPRYQVTQFGKPVTLSCSQTLNHNVMYWYQQKSSQAPKLLFHYYDKDFNNEADTPDNFQSRRPNTSFCFLDIRSPGLGDTAMYLCATSRERGQILIRSQPQHFGDGTRLSIL.